These 18 T cell receptor beta chains originate from one sample sequenced in a study of neurological immune-mediated disorders. TCRdb used MiXCR to reprocess the 5' RACE reads, holding one entry per CDR3 protein. Of about 60,000 distinct CDR3 sequences in the sample, approximately 4.1% were seen once. The sample was PBMCs. The source is a man over 45 with multiple sclerosis.

This clonotype was detected a few times. A read error may account for a junction end that differs from germline. This chain links TRBV20-1 with TRBJ1-5, with D perhaps TRBD1 (5 bases). CDR1 and CDR2 (germline): DFQATT, SNEGSKA (reference sequence). The CDR3 runs 12 residues. The DNA of the CDR3 is TGCAGTGCTGTCGGGGGTCATCAGCCCCAGAATTTT. Amino acid sequence: CSAVGGHQPQNF.

This clonotype was observed at least ten times. This chain uses TRBV28 with TRBJ2-2, with 7 nucleotides matching TRBD1. The germline V gene encodes CDR1 MDHEN and CDR2 SYDVKM. With V trimmed by 6 bases and J by 0 bases, 4 bases remained unmatched. The CDR3 is 15 residues long. The CDR3 here is CASRNRGPNTGELFF. CDR3 DNA: TGTGCCAGCAGGAACAGGGGCCCGAACACCGGGGAGCTGTTTTTT.

J is TRBJ2-1 and V is TRBV5-5; maybe TRBD2 (5 bases). The V end was cut by 0 bases, the J end by 8 bases, with 12 bases between. CDR3 length equals 14 residues. The germline gives CDR1 SGHKS, CDR2 YYEKEE (reference sequence). CDR3 nucleotide sequence: TGTGCCAGCAGCTTGGCCCCAGGACTGGATGAGCAGTTCTTC. Protein product: CASSLAPGLDEQFF.

This clonotype was found many times. At one of its ends the junction is not consistent with the germline gene, which may arise from a read error. V is TRBV28 and J is TRBJ1-5; 9 bases agree with TRBD1. The germline V gene encodes CDR1 MDHEN and CDR2 SYDVKM. The CDR3 contains 20 residues. The CDR3 reads CATGRGTGLGFFRGNQPQNF. CDR3 DNA sequence: TGTGCCACCGGGCGCGGGACAGGGCTGGGGTTCTTTAGGGGCAATCAGCCCCAGAATTTT.

The sample holds many counts of this clonotype. The rearrangement links TRBV30 to TRBJ1-1; no definite D call. Trimming removed 2 bases from V and 0 bases from J, with 10 bases in between. The germline CDR1 and CDR2 sequences are GTSNPN and SVGIG (reference sequence). The CDR3 loop spans 14 amino acids. This CDR3 is CAWSRRVLNTEAFF. In nucleotides, the CDR3 is TGTGCCTGGAGTAGGAGGGTGCTGAACACTGAAGCTTTCTTT.

This clonotype was seen repeatedly, ten times or more. The genes are TRBV10-3 and TRBJ2-7, with 8 bases fitting TRBD2. Germline assignment: CDR1 ENHRY and CDR2 SYGVKD. This CDR3 is 12 amino acids long. The trim removed 6 bases at V and 5 bases at J, leaving 3 bases unmatched. CDR3 amino acids: CAISGTRDEQYF. CDR3 nucleotide sequence: TGTGCCATCAGCGGGACTAGGGACGAGCAGTACTTC.

Many counts were recorded for this clonotype. Relative to the germline gene, one junction end is altered; a read error may explain this. The V gene is TRBV12-3 or TRBV12-4, the J gene TRBJ1-6; D remains ambiguous. This CDR3 is 12 amino acids long. The CDR3 loop reads CASSKGFSPLNF. In nucleotides, the CDR3 is TGTGCCAGCAGTAAAGGGTTTTCACCCCTCAACTTT.

This clonotype was seen at least ten times. This chain uses TRBV29-1 with TRBJ2-7, with 8 bases matching TRBD2. Germline loops: CDR1 SQVTM, CDR2 ANQGSEA. Trimming removed 7 bases from V and 4 bases from J; junction bases left unmatched: 9. The CDR3 covers 13 residues. Here the CDR3 reads CSAIGGAYYEQYF. In nucleotides, the CDR3 is TGCAGCGCGATCGGGGGGGCCTATTACGAGCAGTACTTC.

The gene calls are TRBV30 and TRBJ2-1; maybe TRBD2 (6 bases). Germline CDR1 is GTSNPN and CDR2 is SVGIG (reference sequence). This CDR3 is 13 amino acids long. Trimming left V 4 bases short and J 7 bases short, with 14 bases between. CDR3 protein: CAWKDLAWNEQFF. DNA for the CDR3: TGTGCCTGGAAGGATCTAGCGTGGAATGAGCAGTTCTTC. Using reference TRBV30 and TRBJ2-1 for the parts outside the CDR3, the full variable domain is SQTIHQWPATLVQPVGSPLSLECTVEGTSNPNLYWYRQAAGRGLQLLFYSVGIGQISSEVPQNLSASRPQDRQFILSSKKLLLSDSGFYLCAWKDLAWNEQFFGPGTRLTVL.

This clonotype has at least ten counts. The gene calls are TRBV11-1 and TRBJ2-7; either TRBD1 or TRBD2 may fit D (6 bases each). The CDR3 extends over 16 amino acids. V was pared by 5 bases and J by 4 bases, with 21 bases between. Germline V gene data show CDR1 as SGHAT and CDR2 as FQDESV (reference sequence). The chain's CDR3 is CASSGGKGTTFYEQYF. As DNA, the CDR3 is TGTGCCAGCAGCGGGGGGAAAGGGACAACTTTTTACGAGCAGTACTTC.

This clonotype was recorded at least ten times. The chain carries TRBV4-1 and TRBJ2-1, with no clear D. Germline V gene lookup returns CDR1 MGHRA and CDR2 YSYEKL. This CDR3 has 16 amino acids. V was trimmed by 0 bases and J by 0 bases, leaving 9 bases between them. DNA for the CDR3: TGCGCCAGCAGCCAAGAACACACGATCTCCTACAATGAGCAGTTCTTC. This gives the protein CASSQEHTISYNEQFF.

The V call is TRBV12-2, the J call TRBJ1-1; TRBD1 is the table's D call, not checked against the DNA. TRBV12-2 constitutes a pseudogene. The CDR3 is 16 amino acids. CDR3 residues: CASRSPDQGGDTEAFF. The CDR3 DNA reads as TGTGCAAGTCGCTCGCCAGACCAGGGGGGGGACACTGAAGCTTTCTTT.

This clonotype has at least ten counts. V usage is TRBV7-9 and J usage is TRBJ1-6, with 9 bases matching TRBD1. J gave up 4 bases and V 4 bases, and 2 bases lay outside the gene matches. The CDR3 spans 15 residues. Germline values: CDR1 SEHNR, CDR2 FQNEAQ (reference sequence). CDR3 region: CASSSGQGYNSPLHF. The DNA for the CDR3 is TGTGCCAGCAGCTCTGGACAGGGGTATAATTCACCCCTCCACTTT.

This clonotype was seen a few times. An end of the junction differs from the germline gene, which may be a read error. The chain carries TRBV7-7 and TRBJ2-5; perhaps TRBD1 as D (6 bases). The length of the CDR3 is 15 residues. CDR1 is SSHAT, CDR2 FNYEAQ, per germline (reference sequence). The CDR3 loop is CASSLGRGSYETQYF. The CDR3 nucleotides read TGTGCTAGCAGCTTAGGCAGGGGCAGCTACGAGACCCAGTACTTC.

This clonotype was counted ten times or more. The junction does not match germline at one end; this may be a read error. The V gene is TRBV5-5, the J gene TRBJ1-6; 9 nucleotides match TRBD1. Germline CDR1 and CDR2: SGHKS and YYEKEE (reference sequence). The CDR3 runs to 15 residues. CDR3 loop: CASSATGGYNSPLNF. DNA of the CDR3: TGTGCCAGCAGCGCGACAGGGGGTTATAATTCACCCCTCAACTTT. The full variable domain, its missing parts supplied by reference TRBV5-5 and TRBJ1-6, is DAGVTQSPTHLIKTRGQQVTLRCSPISGHKSVSWYQQVLGQGPQFIFQYYEKEERGRGNFPDRFSARQFPNYSSELNVNALLLGDSALYLCASSATGGYNSPLNFGNGTRLTVT.

The chain has TRBV7-2 and TRBJ1-4, with 8 bases identical to TRBD1. Germline V lookup: CDR1 SGHTA, CDR2 FQGNSA. CDR3 length: 14 residues. V shed 5 bases and J 5 bases; nucleotides not matched to a gene: 4. This chain's CDR3 is CASSPDRGNEKLFF. CDR3 in DNA: TGTGCCAGCAGCCCAGACAGGGGAAATGAAAAACTGTTTTTT.

This clonotype was recorded at least ten times. V usage is TRBV20-1 and J usage is TRBJ2-7, with D perhaps matching TRBD2 (6 bases). Trimming cost V 0 bases and J 3 bases, with 21 bases left between them. The CDR3 is 17 amino acids. Germline CDR1 DFQATT, CDR2 SNEGSKA (reference sequence). CDR3 coding DNA: TGCAGTGCTAGAGATCGAGGAGCCGGTGCGCGGGGCTACGAGCAGTACTTC. It translates to CSARDRGAGARGYEQYF.

A few counts support this clonotype. The chain employs TRBV29-1 and TRBJ2-5; 7 bases map to TRBD2. The CDR3 totals 13 residues. V was pared by 6 bases and J by 2 bases, with 6 bases of the junction left unmatched. Looked up from germline, CDR1 is SQVTM and CDR2 is ANQGSEA. CDR3: CSVAPSGQETQYF. For the CDR3, the DNA is TGCAGCGTCGCGCCTAGCGGTCAAGAGACCCAGTACTTC. The full variable domain, its missing parts supplied by reference TRBV29-1 and TRBJ2-5, is SAVISQKPSRDICQRGTSLTIQCQVDSQVTMMFWYRQQPGQSLTLIATANQGSEATYESGFVIDKFPISRPNLTFSTLTVSNMSPEDSSIYLCSVAPSGQETQYFGPGTRLLVL.